The rows below give T cell receptor beta chains drawn from one sample of a study of patients and donors after allogeneic stem cell transplantation. TCRdb re-derived calls from the RT-PCR reads in MiXCR, one entry per CDR3 protein. The data hold more than 850,000 distinct CDR3 sequences, with roughly 17% observed a single time. Sequences were obtained from blood, either unsorted or a sorted T cell fraction (not recorded which). The receptors were gathered from a human donor who was either an allogeneic HSCT recipient or a stem cell or donor lymphocyte infusion donor (not recorded which). It is not recorded whose cells these are; they may come from a transplant donor. Each CDR3 is given with its conserved first and last residue. D genes are given only for firm matches. A clone size is listed for some rows: how often the clone was seen (once, few, many), or a class if it is expanded.

j_call v_call d_call clone_size cdr3_nt cdr3_aa
TRBJ2-1 TRBV7-2 - few TGTGCCAGCAGCCAATGGGGGCCCTACAATGAGCAGTTCTTC CASSQWGPYNEQFF
TRBJ2-2 TRBV5-1 - - TGCGCCAGCAGCTTGGACGCCACTGCGAACACCGGGGAGCTGTTTTTT CASSLDATANTGELFF
TRBJ2-7 TRBV2 TRBD2 few TGTGCCAGCAGTGAACGGGGGGACGAGCAGTACTTC CASSERGDEQYF
TRBJ2-7 TRBV12-3/TRBV12-4 - few TGTGCCAGCAGGGTCAGAACAACATACGAGCAGTACTTC CASRVRTTYEQYF
TRBJ1-5 TRBV12-3/TRBV12-4 - many TGTGCCAGCAGGGCCACAGGGACGAGCAATCAGCCCCAGCATTTT CASRATGTSNQPQHF
TRBJ2-7 TRBV5-1 TRBD2 few TGCGCCAGCAGCTTGGGTCTTAGCGGGGCTTACGAGCAGTACTTC CASSLGLSGAYEQYF
TRBJ2-1 TRBV4-3 TRBD1 few TGCGCCAGCAGCCAGGAGGTATGGGACAGGGAAGCCTACAATGAGCAGTTCTTC CASSQEVWDREAYNEQFF
TRBJ1-5 TRBV10-3 - few TGTGCCATCAGCGATACGACTCGCAATCAGCCCCAGCATTTT CAISDTTRNQPQHF
TRBJ1-4 TRBV6-2/TRBV6-3 - few TGTGCCAGCAGACCCGGGTTTAATGAAAAACTGTTTTTT CASRPGFNEKLFF
TRBJ1-2 TRBV25-1 TRBD1 - TGTGCCAGCAGTGAATACGGGACAGGGGTTGGCTACACCTTC CASSEYGTGVGYTF
TRBJ2-1 TRBV11-2 TRBD1 - TGTGCCAGCTATTCTGGGACAGGGCCATACAATGAGCAGTTCTTC CASYSGTGPYNEQFF
TRBJ1-4 TRBV5-1 - - TGCGCCAGCAGCCACGAGGCGGGTCGGTATGAAAAACTGTTTTTT CASSHEAGRYEKLFF
TRBJ2-7 TRBV27 - - TGTGCCAGCAGTTTATCGAGGTCCGGGGAGCAGTACTTC CASSLSRSGEQYF
TRBJ2-3 TRBV7-9 - - TGTGCCAGCAAGGCTGCGGGCACAGATACGCAGTATTTT CASKAAGTDTQYF
TRBJ1-1 TRBV5-6 - few TGTGCCAGCATCTACGGGGGGCGCGGTAGGAGCACTGAAGCTTTCTTT CASIYGGRGRSTEAFF